The text below deals with one T cell receptor (beta chain). The antigen this receptor binds is unknown. Base-call qualities are not available, and no considerably larger clone is one nucleotide away. The data are from a study of blood T cell repertoires in COVID-19 (TCRdb year 2020). Some background on the complete study: The collaborator samples originated in the United States, Italy and Spain and spanned the acute and convalescent phases of COVID-19. The repertoires were made available in a free public database intended to serve as a resource for research on the immune response to SARS-CoV-2. The prospective study material was composed of cDNA or gDNA derived from T cells, B-cell-depleted T cells, or PBMCs. The samples were drawn from two sources: the first 160 participants of the ongoing ImmuneRACE study, and 950 to 1,500 subjects contributed by 6 global collaborators. The dataset comprised deeply sampled blood TCRbeta repertoires from subjects exposed to, actively infected with, or recovered from COVID-19. HLA class I and class II types, where available, came from metadata supplied by the sample provider rather than from assay-based typing. Nearly every sample came with metadata listing a de-identified subject ID, COVID-19 status, age in years and sex. What the research found in general, with its limitations: How much clinical and demographic metadata was included differed by source and by participant, and the metadata was provided uncurated.

Including cysteine and phenylalanine, the CDR3 has 17 amino acids. The entry retains the CDR3 DNA only, 51 bases that are in frame from base 1. V loses 2 bases of germline sequence and J loses 1 base, and the interval between the two ends is 18 bases. Based on the germline V gene, the CDR1 and CDR2 sequences are MDHEN and SYDVKM. TCRbeta CDR3 regions were amplified from genomic DNA using the immunoSEQ Assay, a bias-controlled multiplex PCR. Processing in the source paper ran as follows. The number of nucleated cells in each sample was estimated from the amplification of reference gene primers within the assay. To quantify the absolute abundance of each unique TCRbeta CDR3 rearrangement, sequence reads were collapsed and filtered. Productive Simpson clonality was computed per sample as the square root of Simpson's diversity index over productive rearrangements. TCRdb obtained this table from immuneACCESS and retained in-frame rearrangements with V and J assigned. These tables miss some clones; where compared with another copy, unresolved V genes account for less than half of the shortfall, and the remainder is unexplained. V and J calls and clone size are those listed in that table; D and trimming were worked out from the DNA. For this sample the table gives about 210,000 clones, of which 85% to 90% were detected only once. The ten largest make up roughly 6.2% of the sample.

A second Seattle source provided samples from volunteer blood donors who had recovered from COVID-19. Collaborating institutions collected whole blood in K2EDTA tubes following their own protocols. For TCRbeta analysis, collaborators shipped samples as frozen whole blood, isolated PBMCs, or DNA extracted from either of those sample types. The chain is assembled from TRBV28 and TRBJ2-7; tentative D gene TRBD2, with 6 bases matching. The material sequenced was peripheral blood. The clonotype comes from a man aged 60 to 75 who had recovered from COVID-19. The CDR3 amino acid sequence is: CASSLRLGGARSYEQYF. The DNA is TGTGCCAGCAGTTTACGGTTAGGAGGGGCGCGATCCTACGAGCAGTACTTC.